A selection of T cell receptor beta chains follows, all from one sample in a study of blood T cell repertoires in COVID-19. This table comes from immunoSEQ multiplex PCR, and its TCRdb copy is limited to in-frame clones, with some not included. The sample consists of 140,000 to 150,000 clones, more than 75% of them appearing once. Sequencing used PBMCs or T cells enriched from blood (not recorded which). Source of these receptors: a woman aged 30 to 39 with acute COVID-19. Each CDR3 is given with its conserved first and last residue. The D gene is left open where the match is weak. Size values are once, few and many counts, or a class for expanded clones, and some rows have none.

clone_size	v_call	cdr3_length	d_call	j_call	cdr3_aa	cdr3_nt
-	TRBV7-2	13	TRBD2	TRBJ2-1	CASSSGLAGIQFF	TGTGCCAGCAGCTCGGGACTAGCGGGTATTCAGTTCTTC
-	TRBV4-2	18	TRBD2	TRBJ2-7	CASSQRQLAGGLPYEQYF	TGTGCCAGCAGCCAACGCCAACTAGCGGGAGGGCTACCCTACGAGCAGTACTTC
-	TRBV27	14	TRBD2	TRBJ2-2	CASSFLGGAGELFF	TGTGCCAGCAGTTTCCTTGGGGGGGCCGGGGAGCTGTTTTTT
-	TRBV10-3	15	-	TRBJ2-7	CAISRTADIGNEQYF	TGTGCCATCAGCCGCACCGCGGACATAGGGAACGAGCAGTACTTC
-	TRBV28	18	TRBD1	TRBJ1-4	CASSLTGRGRGPNEKLFF	TGTGCCAGCAGTTTAACTGGCAGGGGGCGAGGGCCTAATGAAAAACTGTTTTTT
-	TRBV28	16	-	TRBJ2-1	CASSSLGDVSDNEQFF	TGTGCCAGCAGTTCGTTAGGAGACGTGTCCGACAATGAGCAGTTCTTC
-	TRBV7-2	12	-	TRBJ2-7	CASSFLAGEQYF	-
-	TRBV19	13	-	TRBJ1-2	CASSTSLLYGYTF	TGTGCCAGTAGTACCAGTCTCCTCTATGGCTACACCTTC
-	TRBV7-9	15	TRBD2	TRBJ2-7	CASIIGAGGPNEQYF	TGTGCCAGCATAATCGGAGCGGGAGGGCCGAACGAGCAGTACTTC
-	TRBV19	17	TRBD2	TRBJ2-7	CASSKPTSSGRRYEQYF	TGTGCCAGTAGTAAACCAACCTCTAGCGGGAGACGGTACGAGCAGTACTTC
-	TRBV28	16	TRBD2	TRBJ2-1	CASTEQLAGYYNEQFF	TGTGCCAGCACCGAGCAGCTAGCGGGTTACTACAATGAGCAGTTCTTC
-	TRBV28	16	-	TRBJ1-1	CASTPSDGGMNTEAFF	TGTGCCAGCACTCCCTCCGACGGGGGGATGAACACTGAAGCTTTCTTT
-	TRBV4-2	15	-	TRBJ1-4	CASTTAHGGEEKLFF	TGTGCCAGCACCACGGCCCATGGAGGGGAGGAAAAACTGTTTTTT
-	TRBV9	15	TRBD1	TRBJ2-6	CASSEQGVGANVLTF	TGTGCCAGCAGCGAGCAGGGGGTTGGGGCCAACGTCCTGACTTTC
-	TRBV13	13	-	TRBJ1-2	CASSSRQGYGYTF	TGTGCCAGCAGCTCCCGGCAGGGGTATGGCTACACCTTC
-	TRBV7-9	15	-	TRBJ1-3	CASSLSPDTGNTIYF	TGTGCCAGCAGCTTATCCCCAGACACCGGAAACACCATATATTTT
-	TRBV27	17	TRBD1	TRBJ2-2	CASSFLRDRGSDGELFF	TGTGCCAGCAGTTTCCTCCGGGACAGGGGGTCGGACGGGGAGCTGTTTTTT
-	TRBV4-3	15	-	TRBJ1-4	CASSQDRGPNEKLFF	TGCGCCAGCAGCCAAGATCGTGGGCCTAACGAAAAACTGTTTTTT
-	TRBV1	14	-	TRBJ2-5	CTSRLDRFQETQYF	TGCACCAGCAGACTAGACAGGTTTCAAGAGACCCAGTACTTC
-	TRBV6-6	16	-	TRBJ2-2	CASSYLGLAGAGELFF	TGTGCCAGCAGTTACCTGGGACTTGCGGGCGCCGGGGAGCTGTTTTTT
-	TRBV27	16	-	TRBJ2-7	CASRFGSRGFSYEQYF	TGTGCCAGCAGATTTGGTAGCCGGGGGTTCTCCTACGAGCAGTACTTC
-	TRBV7-9	13	TRBD2	TRBJ2-7	CASSPSGSDEQYF	TGTGCCAGCAGCCCTAGCGGGAGCGACGAGCAGTACTTC
-	TRBV12-3/TRBV12-4	12	-	TRBJ2-7	CASHRQGMKKYF	TGTGCCAGCCACCGCCAGGGGATGAAGAAGTACTTC
-	TRBV4-3	17	TRBD2	TRBJ2-1	CASSQAVLAETYNEQFF	TGCGCCAGCAGCCAGGCCGTTCTAGCGGAGACTTACAATGAGCAGTTCTTC
-	TRBV7-9	13	-	TRBJ2-7	CASSHSDSYEQYF	TGTGCCAGCAGCCACTCGGACAGCTACGAGCAGTACTTC
-	TRBV27	17	TRBD2	TRBJ2-1	CASSTPLTSGTYNEQFF	TGTGCCAGCAGTACCCCACTGACTAGCGGTACCTACAATGAGCAGTTCTTC
-	TRBV5-1	15	TRBD1	TRBJ1-4	CASSLGTGRDEKLFF	TGCGCCAGCAGCTTGGGGACAGGGCGAGATGAAAAACTGTTTTTT
-	TRBV27	17	TRBD1	TRBJ2-1	CASSLLPRDRGGNEQFF	TGTGCCAGCAGTTTACTACCCCGGGACAGGGGAGGCAATGAGCAGTTCTTC
-	TRBV9	15	TRBD1	TRBJ1-5	CASSVGGGGNQPQHF	TGTGCCAGCAGCGTAGGAGGGGGCGGCAATCAGCCCCAGCATTTT
-	TRBV28	16	TRBD1	TRBJ1-2	CASSLAGTGASYGYTF	TGTGCCAGCAGTTTAGCCGGGACAGGGGCGAGCTATGGCTACACCTTC
-	TRBV6-5	14	-	TRBJ2-1	CASNGGAQSNEQFF	TGTGCCAGCAACGGGGGAGCCCAATCCAATGAGCAGTTCTTC
few	TRBV18	14	-	TRBJ2-7	CASSPTRSSYEQYF	TGTGCCAGCTCACCAACTAGATCGTCCTACGAGCAGTACTTC
-	TRBV24-1	12	TRBD1	TRBJ1-4	CATQGINEKLFF	TGTGCCACACAGGGGATTAATGAAAAACTGTTTTTT
-	TRBV2	14	-	TRBJ1-6	CASSTTGDNSPLHF	TGTGCCAGCAGCACGACAGGAGATAATTCACCCCTCCACTTT
-	TRBV5-6	12	-	TRBJ2-7	CASSFSRYEQYF	TGTGCCAGCAGCTTTTCGAGGTACGAGCAGTACTTC
-	TRBV28	12	-	TRBJ2-1	CASSTLAVEQFF	TGTGCCAGCAGTACACTAGCTGTTGAGCAGTTCTTC
-	TRBV5-4	18	TRBD2	TRBJ2-2	CASSRGTSGPASTGELFF	TGTGCCAGCAGCCGGGGGACTAGCGGGCCCGCGAGCACCGGGGAGCTGTTTTTT
-	TRBV5-4	15	-	TRBJ2-7	CASSLVGAGTYEQYF	TGTGCCAGCAGCTTGGTTGGGGCGGGAACCTACGAGCAGTACTTC
-	TRBV27	16	TRBD1	TRBJ1-4	CASGRDSGGKNEKLFF	TGTGCCAGCGGGAGGGATTCAGGGGGCAAAAATGAAAAACTGTTTTTT
-	TRBV13	13	-	TRBJ2-1	CASSLGLRNEQFF	TGTGCCAGCAGCTTAGGACTACGCAATGAGCAGTTCTTC
-	TRBV5-4	15	-	TRBJ1-3	CASSLDPDSGNTIYF	TGTGCCAGCAGCTTGGATCCAGATTCAGGAAACACCATATATTTT
-	TRBV5-4	13	TRBD1	TRBJ2-1	CASSPGTENEQFF	TGTGCCAGCAGCCCCGGGACAGAGAATGAGCAGTTCTTC
-	TRBV6-4	15	-	TRBJ2-2	CASSPQGIGTGELFF	TGTGCCAGCAGTCCTCAGGGTATTGGAACCGGGGAGCTGTTTTTT
-	TRBV29-1	15	-	TRBJ2-7	CSVEDEVGLSYEQYF	TGCAGCGTTGAAGACGAGGTTGGCCTCTCCTACGAGCAGTACTTC
-	TRBV4-3	18	TRBD2	TRBJ2-1	CASSQEVPRLAARDEQFF	TGCGCCAGCAGCCAAGAGGTTCCGAGACTAGCAGCACGGGATGAGCAGTTCTTC
-	TRBV2	14	TRBD2	TRBJ2-1	CASSESEGTSWGFF	TGTGCCAGCAGTGAAAGCGAAGGGACTAGCTGGGGGTTCTTC
-	TRBV18	17	-	TRBJ2-4	CASSPVTGQTAKNIQYF	TGTGCCAGCTCACCAGTAACCGGACAGACAGCCAAAAACATTCAGTACTTC
-	TRBV20-1	13	TRBD1	TRBJ1-5	CSASWTGNQPQHF	TGCAGTGCTAGTTGGACAGGGAATCAGCCCCAGCATTTT
-	TRBV7-3	15	-	TRBJ2-3	CASSLALAGTDTQYF	TGTGCCAGCAGCTTAGCATTAGCGGGCACAGATACGCAGTATTTT
-	TRBV7-2	14	-	TRBJ1-4	CASSLETASEKLFF	TGTGCCAGCAGCTTGGAAACGGCTAGTGAAAAACTGTTTTTT
-	TRBV27	17	TRBD1	TRBJ1-2	CASSLSGQGATFYGYTF	TGTGCCAGCAGTTTATCGGGACAGGGGGCGACTTTCTATGGCTACACCTTC
once	TRBV7-2	16	TRBD1	TRBJ1-5	CASSLVGGTGTQPQHF	TGTGCCAGCAGCTTAGTTGGTGGGACAGGGACCCAGCCCCAGCATTTT
few	TRBV28	14	-	TRBJ2-2	CASSLGEDRGWLFF	TGTGCCAGCAGCCTCGGGGAAGATCGGGGGTGGCTGTTTTTT
-	TRBV9	15	-	TRBJ2-6	CASSVRGSGANVLTF	TGTGCCAGCAGCGTTCGGGGGTCCGGGGCCAACGTCCTGACTTTC
-	TRBV4-3	15	TRBD1	TRBJ2-3	CASSQETGKGDTQYF	TGCGCCAGCAGCCAGGAGACAGGGAAAGGAGATACGCAGTATTTT
-	TRBV5-1	15	-	TRBJ1-2	CASSLGGSDNYGYTF	TGCGCCAGCAGCTTGGGCGGGTCCGATAACTATGGCTACACCTTC
-	TRBV6-4	15	TRBD1	TRBJ1-5	CASSESGGSNQPQHF	TGTGCCAGCAGTGAATCAGGGGGCAGCAATCAGCCCCAGCATTTT